This T cell receptor beta chain was captured in a study of blood T cell repertoires in COVID-19. Study information: Acute-phase and convalescent COVID-19 samples originated in the United States, Italy and Spain.

The V gene lost 1 base and the J gene lost 1 base, with 4 bases spanning the gap. The CDR3 extends over 13 amino acids. The V gene's germline CDR1 is LNHDA and CDR2 SQIVND (reference sequence). Clones were read by immunoSEQ multiplex PCR, and TCRdb kept only the in-frame ones, dropping some. The top ten hold around a quarter of the sample, which has about 87,000 clones, 86% seen once. The specimen sequenced was peripheral blood. This sequence originates from a human donor in a cohort sampled during active COVID-19. V and J are TRBV19 and TRBJ1-2; D unclear. CDR3 in amino acids: CASSIAFNYGYTF. CDR3 bases: TGTGCCAGTAGTATAGCATTTAACTATGGCTACACCTTC.